This T cell receptor beta chain was retrieved from a study of OX40 agonist ivuxolimab in advanced cancers. Overall study results and limits: Several nonresponders also turned out to have low normalized T-cell clonal expansion.

TCRdb's table, derived via immunoSEQ multiplex PCR, lists solely in-frame clones and lacks some. In the table there are around 67,000 clones, about 85% of which are singletons. Per germline, CDR1 SGHDT and CDR2 YYEEEE. V lost 7 bases and J 0 bases, leaving 11 bases between the germline ends. The CDR3 spans 13 residues. As for this clone: Its antigen is as yet unknown.

Sequenced material: CD4+ or CD8+ T cells sorted from blood, taken in a trial of the OX40 agonist ivuxolimab. The clonotype comes from an adult with an advanced solid tumor such as melanoma, head and neck, liver or kidney cancer. The chain links TRBV5-6 to TRBJ2-7; the D is unclear. The CDR3 coding sequence is TGTGCCAGCCGTCCGTGGAGCTCCTACGAGCAGTACTTC. Amino acid sequence: CASRPWSSYEQYF.